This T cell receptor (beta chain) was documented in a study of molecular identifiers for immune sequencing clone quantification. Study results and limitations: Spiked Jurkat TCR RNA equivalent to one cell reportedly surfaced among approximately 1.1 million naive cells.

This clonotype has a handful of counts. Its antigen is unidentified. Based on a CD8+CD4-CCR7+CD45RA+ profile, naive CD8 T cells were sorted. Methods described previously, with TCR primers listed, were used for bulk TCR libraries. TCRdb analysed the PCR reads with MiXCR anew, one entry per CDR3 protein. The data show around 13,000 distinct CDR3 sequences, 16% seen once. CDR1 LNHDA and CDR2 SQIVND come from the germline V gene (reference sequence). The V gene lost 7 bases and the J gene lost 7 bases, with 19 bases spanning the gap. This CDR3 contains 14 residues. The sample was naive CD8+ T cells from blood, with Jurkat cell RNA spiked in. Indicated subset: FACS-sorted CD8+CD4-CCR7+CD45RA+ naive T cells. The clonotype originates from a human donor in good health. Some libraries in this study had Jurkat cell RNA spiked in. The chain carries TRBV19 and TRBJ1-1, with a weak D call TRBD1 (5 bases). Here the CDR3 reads CASTSGWDEYEAFF. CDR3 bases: TGTGCCAGTACTTCCGGTTGGGACGAGTATGAAGCTTTCTTT. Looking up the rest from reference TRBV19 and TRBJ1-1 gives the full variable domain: DGGITQSPKYLFRKEGQNVTLSCEQNLNHDAMYWYRQDPGQGLRLIYYSQIVNDFQKGDIAEGYSVSREKKESFPLTVTSAQKNPTAFYLCASTSGWDEYEAFFGQGTRLTVV.